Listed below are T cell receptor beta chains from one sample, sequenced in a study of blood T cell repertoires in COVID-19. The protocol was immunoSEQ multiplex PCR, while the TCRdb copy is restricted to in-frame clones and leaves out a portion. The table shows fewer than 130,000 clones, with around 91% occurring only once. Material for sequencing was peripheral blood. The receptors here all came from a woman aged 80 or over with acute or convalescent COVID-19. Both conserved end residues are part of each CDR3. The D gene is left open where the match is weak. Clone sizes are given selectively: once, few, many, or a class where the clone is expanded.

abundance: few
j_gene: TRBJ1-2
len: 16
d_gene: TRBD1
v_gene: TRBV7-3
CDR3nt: TGTGCCAGCAGCTTAGGCCCCATGACAGGGAACTATGGCTACACCTTC
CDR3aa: CASSLGPMTGNYGYTF

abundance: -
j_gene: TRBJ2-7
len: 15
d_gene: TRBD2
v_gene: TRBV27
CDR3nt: TGTGCCAGCAGTTTGTTAGCGGGGGCGACCTACGAGCAGTACTTC
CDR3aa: CASSLLAGATYEQYF

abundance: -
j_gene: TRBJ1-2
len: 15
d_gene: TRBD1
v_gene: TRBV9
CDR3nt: TGTGCCAGCAGCGTAGCAGGGACAGGGTTCTATGGCTACACCTTC
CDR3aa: CASSVAGTGFYGYTF

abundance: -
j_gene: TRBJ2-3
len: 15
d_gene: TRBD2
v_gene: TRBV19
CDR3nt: TGTGCCAGTACCCTGGGAGGGGCTGGTACAGATACGCAGTATTTT
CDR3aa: CASTLGGAGTDTQYF

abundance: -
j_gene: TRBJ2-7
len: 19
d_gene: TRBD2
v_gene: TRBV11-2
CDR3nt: TGTGCCAGCAGCCCGACCCACCTAGCGGGGGGGGAGAGCTCCTACGAGCAGTACTTC
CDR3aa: CASSPTHLAGGESSYEQYF

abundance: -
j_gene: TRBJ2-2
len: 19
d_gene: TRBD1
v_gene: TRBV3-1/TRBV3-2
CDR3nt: TGTGCCAGCAGCAATCCCATCAGGACAGGAAGATACCCCACCGGGGAGCTGTTTTTT
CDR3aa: CASSNPIRTGRYPTGELFF

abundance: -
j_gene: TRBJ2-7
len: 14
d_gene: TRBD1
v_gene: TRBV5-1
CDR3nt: TGCGCCAGCAGCACGGGACAGCAAGGGGAAGGACAGTACTTC
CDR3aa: CASSTGQQGEGQYF

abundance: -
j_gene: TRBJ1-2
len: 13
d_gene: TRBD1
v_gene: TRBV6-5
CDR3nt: TGTGCCAGCAGACTTACAGACAGGGCTGGCTACACCTTC
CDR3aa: CASRLTDRAGYTF

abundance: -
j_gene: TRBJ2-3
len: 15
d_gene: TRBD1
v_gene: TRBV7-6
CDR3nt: TGTGCCAGCAGCTACAGGGGAGCAACCACAGATACGCAGTATTTT
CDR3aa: CASSYRGATTDTQYF

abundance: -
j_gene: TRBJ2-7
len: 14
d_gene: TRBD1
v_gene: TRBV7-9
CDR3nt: TGTGCCAGCAGTTGGACAGGGGGACCCTACGAGCAGTACTTC
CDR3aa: CASSWTGGPYEQYF

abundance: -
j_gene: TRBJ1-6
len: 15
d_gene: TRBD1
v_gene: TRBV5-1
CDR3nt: TGCGCCAGCAGCCTAAACACAGGGGGCGAATCACCCCTCCACTTT
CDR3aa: CASSLNTGGESPLHF

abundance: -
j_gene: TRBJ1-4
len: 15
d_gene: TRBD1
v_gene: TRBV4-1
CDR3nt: TGCGCCAGCAGCGTACCAGGGGGCGCTGGAGAAAAACTGTTTTTT
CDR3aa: CASSVPGGAGEKLFF

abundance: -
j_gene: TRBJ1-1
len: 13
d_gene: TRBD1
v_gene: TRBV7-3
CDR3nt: TGTGCCAGCAGCGGAAGGACAGGGGGTGAAGCTTTCTTT
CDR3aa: CASSGRTGGEAFF

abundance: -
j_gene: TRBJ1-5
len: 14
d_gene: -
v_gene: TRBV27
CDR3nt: TGTGCCAGCAGCTCAATACAGGGTGGACAGCCCCAGCATTTT
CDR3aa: CASSSIQGGQPQHF

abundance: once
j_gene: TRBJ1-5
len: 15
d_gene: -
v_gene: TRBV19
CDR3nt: TGTGCCAGTACCCGGGAGGTTGGGAGTAGACAGCCCCAGCATTTT
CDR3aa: CASTREVGSRQPQHF

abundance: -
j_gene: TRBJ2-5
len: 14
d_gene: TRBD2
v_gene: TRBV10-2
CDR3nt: TGCGCCAGCAGGGTTAGCGGGGTCCAAGAGACCCAGTACTTC
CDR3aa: CASRVSGVQETQYF

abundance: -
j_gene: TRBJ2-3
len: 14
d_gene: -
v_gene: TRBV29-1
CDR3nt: TGCAGCGTTAAAAGTGGGCCTCACACAGATACGCAGTATTTT
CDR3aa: CSVKSGPHTDTQYF

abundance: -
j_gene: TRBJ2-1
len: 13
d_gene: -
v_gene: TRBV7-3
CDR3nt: TGTGCCAGCAGGCCTAACCCGGGTGGGGAGCAGTTCTTC
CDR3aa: CASRPNPGGEQFF

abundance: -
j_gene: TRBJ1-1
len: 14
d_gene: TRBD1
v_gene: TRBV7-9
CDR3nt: TGTGCCAGCAGCTTACAGGGGGCAGGGACTGAAGCTTTCTTT
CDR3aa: CASSLQGAGTEAFF

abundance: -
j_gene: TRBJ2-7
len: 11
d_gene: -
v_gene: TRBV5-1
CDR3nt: TGCGCCATGGGCGGGGACTACGAGCAGTACTTC
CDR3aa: CAMGGDYEQYF

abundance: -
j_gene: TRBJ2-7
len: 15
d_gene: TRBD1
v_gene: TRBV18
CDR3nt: TGTGCCAGCTCACTAAGAGGACAGGGACCGAACGAGCAGTACTTC
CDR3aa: CASSLRGQGPNEQYF

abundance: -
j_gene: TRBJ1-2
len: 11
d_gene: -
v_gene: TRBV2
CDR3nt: TGTGCCAGCACTACTAGGTATGGCTACACCTTC
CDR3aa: CASTTRYGYTF

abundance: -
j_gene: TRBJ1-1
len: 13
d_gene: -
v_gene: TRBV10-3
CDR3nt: TGTGCCATCGGTTCCCGGGGGATCGCTGAAGCTTTCTTT
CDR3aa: CAIGSRGIAEAFF

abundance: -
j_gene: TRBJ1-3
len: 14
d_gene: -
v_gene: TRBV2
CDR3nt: TGTGCCAGCAGTGGGGGCTTTTATGGAAACACCATATATTTT
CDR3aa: CASSGGFYGNTIYF

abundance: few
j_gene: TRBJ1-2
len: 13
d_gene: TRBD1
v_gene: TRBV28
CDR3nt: TGTGCCAGCGACCGGACAGGGAACTATGGCTACACCTTC
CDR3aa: CASDRTGNYGYTF

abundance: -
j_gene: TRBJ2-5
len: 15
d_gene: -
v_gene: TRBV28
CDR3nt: TGTGCCAGCAGTCATCGTCCAGGAGGCCAAGAGACCCAGTACTTC
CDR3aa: CASSHRPGGQETQYF

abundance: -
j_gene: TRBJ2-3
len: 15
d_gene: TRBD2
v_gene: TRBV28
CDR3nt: TGTGCCAGCAGTGATAGCGGGGGGGGCACAGATACGCAGTATTTT
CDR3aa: CASSDSGGGTDTQYF

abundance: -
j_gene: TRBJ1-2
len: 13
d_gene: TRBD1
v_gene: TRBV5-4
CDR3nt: TGTGCCAGCAGCCAGGACAGGGCCCGACCCTACACCTTC
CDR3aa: CASSQDRARPYTF